These T cell receptor beta chains were read from a single sample in a study of cytomegalovirus exposure and HLA in healthy donors. Assay used: immunoSEQ multiplex PCR; TCRdb lists only in-frame clones, some missing. The repertoire holds more than 90,000 clones, with under 90% as singletons. The sample consisted of PBMCs. The receptors stem from a woman between 65 and 79 years old in good health and CMV-seropositive. Both conserved end residues are part of each CDR3. The D gene is left open where the match is weak. Clone size appears in some rows only: once, few, many, or a class for an expanded clone.

.	.	TRBV4-3	TRBJ1-4	TGCGCCAGCAGCCACACACACGGGGGTTATCAGGAAAAACTGTTTTTT	CASSHTHGGYQEKLFF
.	TRBD2	TRBV5-4	TRBJ2-2	TGTGCCAGCAGCTTAGCGGGAGCTGTCGGGGAGCTGTTTTTT	CASSLAGAVGELFF
.	.	TRBV19	TRBJ2-7	TGTGCCAGTAGTTCAGGGTCCTACGAGCAGTACTTC	CASSSGSYEQYF
.	TRBD1	TRBV11-2	TRBJ1-4	TGTGCCAGCAGCTTAGCGGCAGGGGGCTCAACTAATGAAAAACTGTTTTTT	CASSLAAGGSTNEKLFF
.	TRBD1	TRBV5-5	TRBJ2-3	TGTGCCAGCAGCTTGGGTGATTTGGGACAGGGTACAGATACGCAGTATTTT	CASSLGDLGQGTDTQYF
.	TRBD2	TRBV28	TRBJ2-5	TGTGCCAGCTACGAGAGTAGCGGGGACCGGAAGACCCAGTACTTC	CASYESSGDRKTQYF
.	TRBD1	TRBV5-1	TRBJ2-2	TGCGCCAGCAGCTCCCGGACAGGGGACGCCGGGGAGCTGTTTTTT	CASSSRTGDAGELFF
.	TRBD2	TRBV19	TRBJ2-7	TGTGCCAGTAGTCCAGGGACTAGCAGTTACGAGCAGTACTTC	CASSPGTSSYEQYF
few	TRBD2	TRBV30	TRBJ2-3	TGTGCCTGGAGAGCAGGGTGGACTAGCGGATCTAGCACAGATACGCAGTATTTT	CAWRAGWTSGSSTDTQYF
.	TRBD1	TRBV14	TRBJ1-2	TGTGCCAGCAGCGAACAGGGGTCCTCTTTCTATGGCTACACCTTC	CASSEQGSSFYGYTF
.	TRBD1	TRBV27	TRBJ1-6	TGTGCCAGCAGTTTCGACAGGGGAGGGTCCTATAATTCACCCCTCCACTTT	CASSFDRGGSYNSPLHF
.	.	TRBV30	TRBJ2-7	TGTGCCTGGACGGGGTCGAACAAGCAGTACTTC	CAWTGSNKQYF
.	.	TRBV10-2	TRBJ1-3	TGCGCCAGCAGTGAGTCCGTGTCCTCTGGAAACACCATATATTTT	CASSESVSSGNTIYF
once	.	TRBV5-1	TRBJ2-7	TGCGCCAGCAGCTACGGACTCTCCTACGAGCAGTACTTC	CASSYGLSYEQYF
.	.	TRBV5-6	TRBJ2-2	TGTGCCAGCAGCTTTTGGGGTCGGGGAGCTGGACCCGAGCTGTTTTTT	CASSFWGRGAGPELFF
few	.	TRBV5-6	TRBJ2-2	TGTGCCAGCAGCTCCCTCAGGGGGGAGCTGTTTTTT	CASSSLRGELFF
.	.	TRBV4-2	TRBJ1-5	TGTGCCAGCAGCCAATTCGGACAGAGCAATCAGCCCCAGCATTTT	CASSQFGQSNQPQHF
.	TRBD1	TRBV30	TRBJ1-5	TGTGCCTGGAGTTCACGGACAGGGATACAGCCCCAGCATTTT	CAWSSRTGIQPQHF
.	TRBD2	TRBV2	TRBJ2-3	TGTGCCAGCAGTATCATAGCGGGAGGGCTGGCAGATACGCAGTATTTT	CASSIIAGGLADTQYF
.	.	TRBV19	TRBJ1-4	TGTGCCAGTATAAAGGGGCAAAAACTGTTTTTT	CASIKGQKLFF
.	TRBD2	TRBV12-5	TRBJ2-3	TGTGCTAGTGGTTTGGCATACAAAACAGGGACTAGCGGGAGCAGCACAGATACGCAGTATTTT	CASGLAYKTGTSGSSTDTQYF
.	TRBD2	TRBV7-9	TRBJ2-3	TGTGCCAGCACCAGAGCGGGAGGCACAGATACGCAGTATTTT	CASTRAGGTDTQYF